This passage covers 18 T cell receptor beta chains from one sample sequenced in a study of cytomegalovirus exposure and HLA in healthy donors. Use of 60 Vbeta and 13 Jbeta primers characterized the PCR. Sequencing was performed with immunoSEQ multiplex PCR; in TCRdb, only in-frame clones are kept and a portion is missing. The table records about 140,000 clones, roughly 75% of them present only once. The sequenced material came from PBMCs. The receptors derive from a man aged 30 to 45 in good health and CMV-seronegative.

CDR3 in DNA: TGTGCCAGCAGCCCTGGAAGGGACAGGGGGATCTATGGCTACACCTTC. Translating it yields CASSPGRDRGIYGYTF. The V gene is TRBV5-6, the J gene TRBJ1-2, with TRBD1 matching over 11 bases. The junction had 9 bases not matched to a gene; V was cut back by 4 bases and J by 4 bases. This CDR3 is 16 amino acids long. Germline V gene lookup returns CDR1 SGHDT and CDR2 YYEEEE.

This chain connects TRBV7-8 to TRBJ2-3, with 12 bases matching TRBD2. The CDR3 has 18 amino acids. The junction had 18 bases not matched to a gene; V was cut back by 4 bases and J by 10 bases. The germline V gene has CDR1 SGHVS and CDR2 FQNEAQ. As DNA, the CDR3 is TGTGCCAGCAGCTCGAACACAGGACTAGCGGGGCCATTACAGGCGCAGTATTTT. Its protein product is CASSSNTGLAGPLQAQYF.

The J gene is TRBJ2-1, the V gene TRBV11-3, with 10 bases matching TRBD2. The CDR3 sequence is 15 residues long. J gave up 7 bases and V 2 bases, and 5 bases lay outside the gene matches. Germline CDR1 is SGHNT and CDR2 is YENEEA. The CDR3 DNA reads as TGTGCCAGCAGCTTAATTACTAGCGGGATGAATGAGCAGTTCTTC. This gives the protein CASSLITSGMNEQFF.

The chain carries TRBV28 and TRBJ2-7; 8 bases map to TRBD2. Germline-derived CDR1 and CDR2 are MDHEN and SYDVKM. The CDR3 is made up of 14 amino acids. The CDR3 sequence is CGTSGGGPRAEQYF. The CDR3 DNA sequence: TGTGGGACCTCCGGCGGGGGGCCTCGGGCCGAGCAGTACTTC. Full variable domain (remainder filled in from reference TRBV28 and TRBJ2-7): DVKVTQSSRYLVKRTGEKVFLECVQDMDHENMFWYRQDPGLGLRLIYFSYDVKMKEKGDIPEGYSVSREKKERFSLILESASTNQTSMYLCGTSGGGPRAEQYFGPGTRLTVT.

This clone was recorded once. V is TRBV6-5 and J is TRBJ2-2; 9 bases agree with TRBD1. The CDR3 covers 15 residues. CDR1 is MNHEY and CDR2 is SVGAGI in the germline V gene. Unmatched junction bases numbered 8, after V lost 6 bases and J lost 6 bases. CDR3 sequence reads: CASSQQGAGPGELFF. In DNA form, the CDR3 reads TGTGCCAGCAGCCAACAGGGGGCGGGGCCCGGGGAGCTGTTTTTT.

The rearrangement links TRBV19 to TRBJ2-7, with 9 nucleotides matching TRBD2. Losses at the gene ends were 3 bases for V and 3 bases for J; bases not matched to a gene: 9. The CDR3 is 16 residues long. CDR1 is LNHDA, CDR2 SQIVND, per germline (reference sequence). CDR3 in amino acids: CASSMFPLAGDYEQYF. CDR3 coding DNA: TGTGCCAGTAGTATGTTTCCCTTAGCGGGGGACTACGAGCAGTACTTC.

This clone was recorded at least ten times. The chain carries TRBV4-1 and TRBJ1-2; possible D gene TRBD1, 6 bases. Germline-derived CDR1 and CDR2 are MGHRA and YSYEKL. This CDR3 has 16 amino acids. The V and J ends lost 3 bases and 3 bases respectively, with 17 bases between them. The CDR3 loop is CASSHLPGVVDYGYTF. DNA for the CDR3: TGCGCCAGCAGCCATCTACCAGGGGTAGTTGACTATGGCTACACCTTC.

V and J are TRBV4-1 and TRBJ1-6; TRBD1 aligns across 9 bases. The CDR3 is made up of 19 amino acids. The germline V gene encodes CDR1 MGHRA and CDR2 YSYEKL. V was pared by 5 bases and J by 9 bases, with 20 bases of the junction left unmatched. CDR3 bases: TGCGCCAGCAGCTTTCAGCCTTGGACAGGGGTAAGGGAGAGTTCACCCCTCCACTTT. Residues: CASSFQPWTGVRESSPLHF.

This clone was observed a handful of times. The CDR3 coding sequence is TGTGCCAGTTCTGACCCACCGACGGGGACCCAGTACTTC. Its translation: CASSDPPTGTQYF. The chain combines TRBV28 with TRBJ2-5; no clear D. V lost 9 bases and J 7 bases, leaving 18 bases between the germline ends. The germline V gene has CDR1 MDHEN and CDR2 SYDVKM. CDR3 size: 13 residues.

V is TRBV10-1 and J is TRBJ1-5; D is uncertain. CDR1 is WNHNN and CDR2 is SYGVQD in the germline V gene (reference sequence). The CDR3 loop spans 12 amino acids. The V and J ends lost 6 bases and 7 bases respectively, with 10 bases between them. The CDR3 sequence is CASRSFRQPQHF. The CDR3 bases are TGCGCCAGCAGGTCATTTCGGCAGCCCCAGCATTTT.

The genes are TRBV6-6 and TRBJ1-1; D is possibly TRBD1 (5 bases). The CDR3 is made up of 13 amino acids. The V gene's germline CDR1 is MNHNY and CDR2 SVGAGI (reference sequence). Trimming cost V 0 bases and J 4 bases, with 6 bases left between them. CDR3 sequence (DNA): TGTGCCAGCAGTTACTCGGGGGGCACTGAAGCTTTCTTT. This translates into CASSYSGGTEAFF.

The rearrangement links TRBV5-1 to TRBJ1-4; TRBD1 is a possible D gene (6 bases). CDR1 and CDR2 (germline): SGHRS, YFSETQ. This CDR3 spans 16 amino acids. V was shortened by 5 bases and J by 0 bases, with 14 bases between the two germline ends. The CDR3 nucleotides read TGCGCCAGCAGTACTACAGGGCCGACAACTAATGAAAAACTGTTTTTT. Protein sequence: CASSTTGPTTNEKLFF.

V gene TRBV6-1 combines with J gene TRBJ1-2, with 8 nucleotides matching TRBD1. Germline V gives CDR1 MNHNS, CDR2 SASEGT. The CDR3 loop spans 15 amino acids. J was trimmed by 8 bases and V by 2 bases; bases with no gene match: 10. As DNA, the CDR3 is TGTGCCAGCAGTGAACTCGCAGGACAGGGAGCCGGCTACACCTTC. Encoded protein: CASSELAGQGAGYTF.

This clone was detected only once. The J gene is TRBJ1-3, the V gene TRBV6-5, with TRBD1 matching over 7 bases. The CDR3 runs to 15 residues. J was trimmed by 0 bases and V by 6 bases; bases with no gene match: 5. Per germline, CDR1 MNHEY and CDR2 SVGAGI. The CDR3 DNA reads TGTGCCAGCAGCAGGACAGGACTCTCTGGAAACACCATATATTTT. Translation: CASSRTGLSGNTIYF.

This sequence joins TRBV30 and TRBJ1-1; D gene uncertain. The CDR3 is 13 residues long. V was clipped by 3 bases and J by 1 base, with 9 bases between them. CDR1 and CDR2 (germline): GTSNPN, SVGIG (reference sequence). The DNA of the CDR3 is TGTGCCTGGAGCCCTGGCAGGAACACTGAAGCTTTCTTT. It is translated as CAWSPGRNTEAFF. Complete variable domain (other parts from reference TRBV30 and TRBJ1-1): SQTIHQWPATLVQPVGSPLSLECTVEGTSNPNLYWYRQAAGRGLQLLFYSVGIGQISSEVPQNLSASRPQDRQFILSSKKLLLSDSGFYLCAWSPGRNTEAFFGQGTRLTVV.

V gene TRBV29-1 combines with J gene TRBJ1-1; D call uncertain. This CDR3 is built from 14 residues. Germline-derived CDR1 and CDR2 are SQVTM and ANQGSEA. The germline V and J ends were trimmed by 4 bases and 1 base, with 13 bases remaining between them. CDR3 amino acids: CSVGTAGWNTEAFF. CDR3 nucleotide sequence: TGCAGCGTTGGTACTGCCGGTTGGAACACTGAAGCTTTCTTT.

The chain recombines TRBV5-6 with TRBJ1-4; 7 nucleotides agree with TRBD1. Trimming removed 0 bases from V and 8 bases from J; junction bases left unmatched: 7. Germline V CDR1 and CDR2: SGHDT, YYEEEE. The CDR3 extends over 15 amino acids. The chain's CDR3 is CASSLGHRGKEKLFF. Here the CDR3 DNA reads TGTGCCAGCAGCTTGGGGCACAGGGGAAAAGAAAAACTGTTTTTT.

The genes are TRBV5-6 and TRBJ2-7; TRBD1 agrees at 7 bases. Germline CDR1 and CDR2: SGHDT and YYEEEE. With V trimmed by 4 bases and J by 0 bases, 7 bases remained unmatched. This CDR3 comprises 15 residues. DNA of the CDR3: TGTGCCAGCAGCCAGGGGACAGTTCTCTCCTACGAGCAGTACTTC. Its translation is CASSQGTVLSYEQYF.